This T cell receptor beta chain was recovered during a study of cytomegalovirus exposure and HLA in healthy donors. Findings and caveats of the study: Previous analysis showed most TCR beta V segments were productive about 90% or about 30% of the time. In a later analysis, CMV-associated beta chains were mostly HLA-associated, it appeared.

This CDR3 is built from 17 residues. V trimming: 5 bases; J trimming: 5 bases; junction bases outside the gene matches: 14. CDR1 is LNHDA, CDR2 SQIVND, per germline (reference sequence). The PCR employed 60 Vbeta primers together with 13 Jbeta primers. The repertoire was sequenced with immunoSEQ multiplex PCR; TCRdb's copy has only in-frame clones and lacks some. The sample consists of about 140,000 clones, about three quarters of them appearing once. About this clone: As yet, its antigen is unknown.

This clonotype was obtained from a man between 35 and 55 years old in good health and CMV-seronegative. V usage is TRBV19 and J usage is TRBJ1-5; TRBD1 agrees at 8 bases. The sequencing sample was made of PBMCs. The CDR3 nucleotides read TGTGCCAGTAGTTCACCCTCGACTCAGGGGGCGGATCAGCCCCAGCATTTT. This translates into CASSSPSTQGADQPQHF.